The 22 T cell receptor beta chains listed next were all sequenced from one sample in a study of T cells after yellow fever vaccination. A single record per CDR3 protein comes from TCRdb applying MiXCR to the 5' RACE reads. The sample holds about 550,000 distinct CDR3 sequences, about 19% seen once. Sequenced material: PBMCs, taken 15 days after the yellow fever booster vaccination. These receptors came from a man aged 25 to 40 who received the YFV17D yellow fever vaccine.

The chain couples TRBV12-3 or TRBV12-4 to TRBJ2-4; 8 nucleotides match TRBD2. V lost 4 bases, J lost 0 bases, and 8 bases stayed unmatched. The CDR3 length is 17 residues. In nucleotides, the CDR3 is TGTGCCAGCAGTTCCCGGGGGGGCTCGATAGCCAAAAACATTCAGTACTTC. Translated: CASSSRGGSIAKNIQYF.

The chain uses TRBV2 and TRBJ2-1; TRBD2 matches at 11 bases. The CDR3 consists of 14 residues. The junction had 6 bases not matched to a gene; V was cut back by 6 bases and J by 8 bases. Germline V gene data show CDR1 as SNHLY and CDR2 as FYNNEI. The CDR3 reads CASRPTSGTDEQFF. DNA for the CDR3: TGTGCCAGCAGACCGACTAGCGGGACTGATGAGCAGTTCTTC. Drawing the rest from reference TRBV2 and TRBJ2-1, the complete variable domain is EPEVTQTPSHQVTQMGQEVILRCVPISNHLYFYWYRQILGQKVEFLVSFYNNEISEKSEIFDDQFSVERPDGSNFTLKIRSTKLEDSAMYFCASRPTSGTDEQFFGPGTRLTVL.

This clonotype was counted only a few times. The chain combines TRBV12-3 or TRBV12-4 with TRBJ1-5; D is possibly TRBD1 (6 bases). V was trimmed by 4 bases and J by 7 bases, leaving 11 bases between them. The CDR3 spans 13 residues. CDR3 sequence (DNA): TGTGCCAGCAGTTCAGGGGCCGGCCAGCCCCAGCATTTT. Translating it yields CASSSGAGQPQHF.

This clonotype came up a few times. The chain links TRBV7-2 to TRBJ2-3, with 8 bases identical to TRBD2. In germline, CDR1 is SGHTA, CDR2 FQGNSA. The CDR3 extends over 15 amino acids. V was pared by 5 bases and J by 6 bases, with 10 bases of the junction left unmatched. The CDR3 coding sequence is TGTGCCAGCAGCCCAGTGGCCAGCGGGAGCGATACGCAGTATTTT. It codes for CASSPVASGSDTQYF.

This clonotype turned up a few times. This CDR3 fails to terminate in the conserved phenylalanine or tryptophan, so it likely reflects a read error. The DNA is omitted, as the CDR3 cannot be located on it reliably, and the CDR3 follows TCRdb's listing. V and J are TRBV5-6 and TRBJ2-1; TRBD2 is the table's D call, not checked against the DNA. The CDR3 is 14 residues long, ends included. Germline lookup yields CDR1 SGHDT and CDR2 YYEEEE. CDR3 protein: CASSLRDLAVFSSC.

This clonotype was seen only a few times. This chain joins TRBV3-1 and TRBJ2-1, with 9 bases lining up with TRBD1. In germline, CDR1 is LGHDT, CDR2 YNNKEL (reference sequence). J was trimmed by 9 bases and V by 5 bases; bases with no gene match: 11. The length of the CDR3 is 15 residues. The CDR3 loop reads CASSYQQGARSEQFF. The CDR3 nucleotides are TGTGCCAGCAGCTACCAACAGGGGGCGCGTAGTGAGCAGTTCTTC.

The CDR3 DNA sequence: TGTGCCAGCAGCGCGCTAGGATCTGGCAAAAACATTCAGTACTTC. This encodes CASSALGSGKNIQYF. The chain carries TRBV5-6 and TRBJ2-4; D remains ambiguous. Trimming left V 4 bases short and J 3 bases short, with 14 bases between. The germline CDR1 and CDR2 sequences are SGHDT and YYEEEE. The CDR3 loop spans 15 amino acids. Together with reference TRBV5-6 and TRBJ2-4, the CDR3 gives the full variable domain: DAGVTQSPTHLIKTRGQQVTLRCSPKSGHDTVSWYQQALGQGPQFIFQYYEEEERQRGNFPDRFSGHQFPNYSSELNVNALLLGDSALYLCASSALGSGKNIQYFGAGTRLSVL.

In this sample, this clonotype turned up a few times. This chain joins TRBV6-5 and TRBJ2-7, with 12 bases matching TRBD1. Per the germline V gene, CDR1 is MNHEY and CDR2 is SVGAGI. The CDR3 spans 15 residues. V was clipped by 4 bases and J by 5 bases; unmatched bases: 6. CDR3 in amino acids: CASSLGTGGWHEQYF. CDR3 bases: TGTGCCAGCAGTTTAGGGACAGGGGGCTGGCACGAGCAGTACTTC.

This chain connects TRBV29-1 to TRBJ1-1; TRBD1 matches 8 bases. The CDR3 consists of 12 residues. CDR1 and CDR2 from the germline V gene are SQVTM and ANQGSEA. The CDR3 loop is CSWQGANTEAFF. Written as DNA, the CDR3 is TGCAGTTGGCAGGGGGCGAACACTGAAGCTTTCTTT.

The gene calls are TRBV5-1 and TRBJ2-5; tentatively, D is TRBD1 (6 bases). This CDR3 has 14 amino acids. CDR1 SGHRS and CDR2 YFSETQ come from the germline V gene. V shed 4 bases and J shed 2 bases, with 12 bases lying between them. DNA for the CDR3: TGCGCCAGCAGCGCGGACAGTAAACAAGAGACCCAGTACTTC. It yields the protein CASSADSKQETQYF.

Only a few counts were recorded for this clonotype. J is TRBJ2-5 and V is TRBV12-3 or TRBV12-4; maybe TRBD1 (6 bases). V lost 3 bases and J lost 4, with 12 bases in between. This CDR3 region has 14 residues. The CDR3 DNA is TGTGCCAGCAGTTTTAAAGCAGGGGTAGAGACCCAGTACTTC. Translated: CASSFKAGVETQYF.

The rearrangement joins TRBV12-3 or TRBV12-4 to TRBJ2-1; no clear D gene. V lost 5 bases to trimming and J lost 8 bases, with 7 bases between them. The CDR3 totals 11 residues. CDR3 residues: CASSPDDEQFF. The CDR3 bases are TGTGCCAGCAGTCCAGACGATGAGCAGTTCTTC.

This clonotype was recorded a few times. This sequence joins TRBV20-1 and TRBJ2-2; D call uncertain. Trimming removed 4 bases at V and 0 bases at J, with 9 bases between. CDR3 length equals 14 residues. CDR1 is DFQATT and CDR2 is SNEGSKA in the germline V gene (reference sequence). The CDR3 spells CSATSSANTGELFF. CDR3 in DNA: TGCAGTGCTACCTCCTCCGCGAACACCGGGGAGCTGTTTTTT.

This clonotype was detected a few times. The chain has TRBV18 and TRBJ2-7; the D is unclear. Germline CDR1 is KGHSH and CDR2 is LQKENI. The CDR3 extends over 11 amino acids. Trimming took off 4 bases at V and 6 bases at J, with 7 bases between the two ends. The CDR3 sequence: CASSLGTEQYF. The CDR3 region has the DNA TGTGCCAGCTCACTCGGTACCGAGCAGTACTTC.

This clonotype has just a few counts. The chain employs TRBV7-2 and TRBJ2-3; TRBD2 matches at 7 bases. The CDR3 totals 15 residues. Per the germline V gene, CDR1 is SGHTA and CDR2 is FQGNSA. V shed 1 base and J 2 bases; nucleotides not matched to a gene: 3. The CDR3 loop is CASSLVAGDTDTQYF. In nucleotides, the CDR3 is TGTGCCAGCAGCTTAGTGGCGGGGGACACAGATACGCAGTATTTT.

The CDR3 region has the DNA TGTGCCATCAGTGAGTCGATAGTAGCAGGAAACAATGAGCAGTTCTTC. Amino acids: CAISESIVAGNNEQFF. The chain uses TRBV10-3 and TRBJ2-1; D uncertain. Germline CDR1 and CDR2: ENHRY and SYGVKD. V lost 0 bases and J 5 bases, leaving 14 bases between the germline ends. CDR3 length: 16 amino acids.

The chain uses TRBV12-3 or TRBV12-4 and TRBJ2-7; 12 nucleotides line up with TRBD2. CDR3 size: 14 residues. The ends lost 6 bases at V and 13 bases at J; junction bases unmatched: 13. The CDR3 region has the DNA TGTGCCAGCAGCCATGGGACTAGCGGGTCCCCTTACTACTTC. Translation: CASSHGTSGSPYYF.

J is TRBJ1-2 and V is TRBV7-2, with D uncertain. Per germline, CDR1 SGHTA and CDR2 FQGNSA. The CDR3 runs 17 residues. Trimming cost V 2 bases and J 2 bases, with 18 bases left between them. The CDR3 DNA reads as TGTGCCAGCAGCTTAACGGTTACCCCATCACCCAACTATGGCTACACCTTC. Translated: CASSLTVTPSPNYGYTF.

This clonotype was found a few times. The chain employs TRBV19 and TRBJ2-7; TRBD2 aligns across 10 bases. The CDR3 has 17 amino acids. V lost 4 bases and J lost 2; bases outside the gene matches: 11. Looked up from germline, CDR1 is LNHDA and CDR2 is SQIVND (reference sequence). CDR3 nucleotide sequence: TGTGCCAGTAGTAGACCTTCGCTAGCGGGAGATGCCTACGAGCAGTACTTC. It translates to CASSRPSLAGDAYEQYF.

The genes are TRBV9 and TRBJ1-2; 7 bases agree with TRBD1. In germline, CDR1 is SGDLS, CDR2 YYNGEE. The CDR3 has 14 residues. Unmatched junction bases numbered 11, after V lost 7 bases and J lost 5 bases. The CDR3 protein is CASSAGTDSYGYTF. In nucleotides, the CDR3 is TGTGCCAGCTCCGCCGGGACAGACTCATATGGCTACACCTTC.

The chain has TRBV5-1 and TRBJ2-7; tentative D call: TRBD2 (5 bases). V shed 4 bases and J shed 7 bases, with 15 bases lying between them. The germline V gene encodes CDR1 SGHRS and CDR2 YFSETQ. The CDR3 consists of 13 residues. The CDR3 DNA is TGCGCCAGCAGCCCCCCCGGGGTGGGGGAGCAGTACTTC. This sequence encodes CASSPPGVGEQYF.

This clonotype was counted between two and nine times. The rearrangement uses TRBV18 and TRBJ1-1; 8 positions agree with TRBD1. Germline CDR1 KGHSH, CDR2 LQKENI. V lost 3 bases and J lost 4; bases outside the gene matches: 4. This CDR3 spans 14 amino acids. CDR3 loop: CASSPGTGGTEAFF. The CDR3 DNA follows: TGTGCCAGCTCACCCGGGACAGGTGGCACTGAAGCTTTCTTT.